Reported below is one T cell receptor beta chain. Its antigen is currently unknown. Produced via immunoSEQ multiplex PCR; TCRdb's table is partial and in-frame only. Altogether under 80,000 clones are present, nearly 95% being singletons, with the ten largest covering about 6.7%. This CDR3 region has 15 residues. V shed 2 bases, J shed 0 bases, and the junction held 4 bases outside the gene matches. The germline V gene encodes CDR1 LNHNV and CDR2 YYDKDF (reference sequence). The sample is drawn from a study of OX40 agonist ivuxolimab in advanced cancers. The study's findings and limits: Averaging showed that CD8+ T cells had more expanded clones than CD4+ did.

The source was CD4+ or CD8+ T cells sorted from blood, collected in a trial of the OX40 agonist ivuxolimab. V gene TRBV15 combines with J gene TRBJ2-7, with 7 positions matching TRBD1. This sequence was found in an adult with an advanced solid tumor such as melanoma, head and neck, liver or kidney cancer. CDR3 in DNA: TGTGCCACCAGCAGATCCGGGGACAGCTCCTACGAGCAGTACTTC. It is translated as CATSRSGDSSYEQYF.